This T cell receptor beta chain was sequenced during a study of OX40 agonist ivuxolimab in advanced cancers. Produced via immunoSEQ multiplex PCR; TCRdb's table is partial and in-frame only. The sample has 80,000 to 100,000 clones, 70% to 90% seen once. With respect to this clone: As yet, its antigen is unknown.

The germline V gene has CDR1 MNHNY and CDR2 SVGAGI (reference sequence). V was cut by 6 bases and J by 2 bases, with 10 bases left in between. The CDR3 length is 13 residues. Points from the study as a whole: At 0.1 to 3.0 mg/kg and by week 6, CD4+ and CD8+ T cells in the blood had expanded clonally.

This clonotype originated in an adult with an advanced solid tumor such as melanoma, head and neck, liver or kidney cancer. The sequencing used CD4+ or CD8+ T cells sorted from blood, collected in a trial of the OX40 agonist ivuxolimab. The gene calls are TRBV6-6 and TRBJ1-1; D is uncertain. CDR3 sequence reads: CASSSVPNTEAFF. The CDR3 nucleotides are TGTGCCAGCAGCTCCGTCCCTAACACTGAAGCTTTCTTT.